The 11 T cell receptor beta chains listed next were all sequenced from one sample in a study of blood T cell repertoires in COVID-19. Method: immunoSEQ multiplex PCR; TCRdb's copy keeps in-frame clones and lacks some. In the table there are approximately 38,000 clones, approximately 80% of which are singletons. Sequencing was done on a sample of peripheral blood. These receptors all come from a human donor with acute or convalescent COVID-19. The donor label of this sample is uncertain.

This clone was seen a single time. V is TRBV6-5 and J is TRBJ1-2; D unclear. Germline V lookup: CDR1 MNHEY, CDR2 SVGAGI. This CDR3 region has 14 residues. V lost 6 bases and J 1 base, leaving 12 bases between the germline ends. CDR3 region: CASSAERGNYGYTF. The DNA of the CDR3 is TGTGCCAGCAGCGCCGAACGGGGTAACTATGGCTACACCTTC.

This chain links TRBV7-2 with TRBJ2-7, with a weak D call TRBD1 (5 bases). Looked up from germline, CDR1 is SGHTA and CDR2 is FQGNSA. The CDR3 covers 15 residues. V dropped 3 bases and J dropped 2 bases, with 14 bases sitting between them. CDR3: CASSFMGQGPYEQYF. CDR3 coding DNA: TGTGCCAGCAGCTTTATGGGCCAGGGCCCCTACGAGCAGTACTTC.

The chain links TRBV2 to TRBJ2-1, with 10 bases identical to TRBD2. Germline V gene sequence: CDR1 SNHLY, CDR2 FYNNEI. The CDR3 is 13 amino acids. V lost 8 bases and J lost 7; bases outside the gene matches: 5. CDR3 in amino acids: CASLAGEGNEQFF. Here the CDR3 DNA reads TGTGCCAGCCTAGCGGGAGAGGGAAATGAGCAGTTCTTC.

The chain carries TRBV7-9 and TRBJ2-7; tentatively, D is TRBD1 (7 bases). Trimming removed 4 bases at V and 0 bases at J, with 16 bases between. Per the germline V gene, CDR1 is SEHNR and CDR2 is FQNEAQ (reference sequence). This CDR3 is 16 amino acids long. CDR3 residues: CASSSQARDSSYEQYF. CDR3 sequence (DNA): TGTGCCAGCAGCTCTCAAGCGCGGGACAGCTCCTACGAGCAGTACTTC.

J is TRBJ1-3 and V is TRBV13; D perhaps matches TRBD1 (6 bases). The V end lost 6 bases, the J end lost 1 base, and 10 bases lay between the germline ends. Germline CDR1 is PRHDT and CDR2 is FYEKMQ (reference sequence). This CDR3 is built from 14 residues. CDR3 nucleotides: TGTGCCAGCAGAGGAACAGGGTCTGGAAACACCATATATTTT. Its translation is CASRGTGSGNTIYF.

The V call is TRBV24-1, the J call TRBJ1-4, with TRBD1 identical over 7 bases. Germline V lookup: CDR1 KGHDR, CDR2 SFDVKD. V lost 3 bases, J lost 0 bases, and 0 bases stayed unmatched. The length of the CDR3 is 15 residues. CDR3 sequence reads: CATSDGTATNEKLFF. The CDR3 bases are TGTGCCACCAGTGATGGGACAGCAACTAATGAAAAACTGTTTTTT.

The chain carries TRBV10-1 and TRBJ2-7; D might be TRBD2 (6 bases). The CDR3 is made up of 14 amino acids. Germline loops: CDR1 WNHNN, CDR2 SYGVQD (reference sequence). V was pared by 6 bases and J by 6 bases, with 18 bases between. CDR3 in amino acids: CASSGGQGGVEQYF. In DNA form, the CDR3 reads TGCGCCAGCAGCGGAGGACAAGGAGGGGTCGAGCAGTACTTC.

The chain uses TRBV6-6 and TRBJ2-1; D possibly corresponds to TRBD2 (5 bases). V lost 7 bases and J 4 bases, leaving 14 bases between the germline ends. Germline loops: CDR1 MNHNY, CDR2 SVGAGI (reference sequence). The CDR3 covers 14 residues. CDR3 in amino acids: CASMVRLAYNEQFF. For the CDR3, the DNA is TGTGCCAGCATGGTTCGGTTAGCGTACAATGAGCAGTTCTTC.

This chain uses TRBV5-6 with TRBJ1-2, with TRBD1 identical over 7 bases. Germline CDR1 and CDR2: SGHDT and YYEEEE. The CDR3 has 15 residues. After removal of 0 bases from V and 5 bases from J, the junction contained 7 bases not matched to a gene. CDR3: CASSLGGQSWYGYTF. The CDR3, as DNA: TGTGCCAGCAGCTTGGGGGGACAGTCGTGGTATGGCTACACCTTC.

This chain connects TRBV7-8 to TRBJ2-7; D is unresolved. The CDR3 runs to 13 residues. Germline CDR1 reads SGHVS; CDR2 reads FQNEAQ. Deletions cut 5 bases from V and 3 bases from J, with 11 bases between. The CDR3 DNA follows: TGTGCCAGCAGCAGATCTGAGGACTACGAGCAGTACTTC. It specifies CASSRSEDYEQYF.

The chain links TRBV21-1 to TRBJ1-2; whether TRBD1, the table's D call, matches the DNA was not checked. TRBV21-1 counts as a pseudogene. CDR3 length: 22 residues. The CDR3 reads CASSIKRCRGNRDIGRPYGYTF. CDR3 nucleotide sequence: TGTGCCAGCAGCATAAAACGTTGCCGCGGCAACCGGGACATAGGCAGACCCTATGGCTACACCTTC.